The 24 T cell receptor beta chains presented below share a single source sample, sequenced in a study of blood T cell repertoires in COVID-19. Some clones are missing from TCRdb's copy, which holds only in-frame ones; the method was immunoSEQ multiplex PCR. The sample records hundreds of thousands of clones, 65% to 90% being singletons. Sequencing used peripheral blood. Source of these receptors: an older man with acute or convalescent COVID-19.

This clone was seen a single time. This chain joins TRBV7-3 and TRBJ2-2, with 14 nucleotides matching TRBD2. J was trimmed by 4 bases and V by 5 bases; bases with no gene match: 9. CDR1 SGHTA and CDR2 FQGTGA come from the germline V gene. The CDR3 contains 18 residues. This chain's CDR3 is CASSHHPGTSGSTGELFF. CDR3 nucleotides: TGTGCCAGCAGCCATCATCCCGGGACTAGCGGGAGCACCGGGGAGCTGTTTTTT.

The CDR3 protein is CASSVASTQETQYF. The DNA of the CDR3 is TGTGCCAGCAGCGTAGCGAGTACTCAAGAGACCCAGTACTTC. This chain uses TRBV9 with TRBJ2-5; unclear D gene. The CDR3 covers 14 residues. Germline V lookup: CDR1 SGDLS, CDR2 YYNGEE. V gave up 0 bases and J gave up 2 bases, with 8 bases separating them.

The rearrangement uses TRBV9 and TRBJ2-1; 10 bases are shared with TRBD2. Per the germline V gene, CDR1 is SGDLS and CDR2 is YYNGEE. This CDR3 region has 15 residues. The trim removed 2 bases at V and 7 bases at J, leaving 6 bases unmatched. CDR3 residues: CASSVLAGVGNEQFF. CDR3 in DNA: TGTGCCAGCAGCGTGCTAGCGGGAGTAGGTAATGAGCAGTTCTTC.

This clone was seen a single time. The chain carries TRBV7-9 and TRBJ1-1, with TRBD1 as a possible D gene (6 bases). Looked up from germline, CDR1 is SEHNR and CDR2 is FQNEAQ (reference sequence). The CDR3 sequence is 12 residues long. Trimming cost V 6 bases and J 6 bases, with 11 bases left between them. The CDR3 nucleotides read TGTGCCAGCAGAATACAGGGCGCTGAAGCTTTCTTT. This sequence encodes CASRIQGAEAFF.

V gene TRBV6-1 combines with J gene TRBJ2-5, with D uncertain. The germline CDR1 and CDR2 sequences are MNHNS and SASEGT. V lost 0 bases to trimming and J lost 6 bases, with 14 bases between them. CDR3 length: 15 residues. The CDR3 bases are TGTGCCAGCAGTGAAGCAATGAGACTGATACAGACCCAGTACTTC. Its protein product is CASSEAMRLIQTQYF.

V usage is TRBV28 and J usage is TRBJ2-1; 7 nucleotides agree with TRBD2. Trimming removed 5 bases from V and 0 bases from J; junction bases left unmatched: 7. The CDR3 spans 16 residues. Per the germline V gene, CDR1 is MDHEN and CDR2 is SYDVKM. DNA of the CDR3: TGTGCCAGCAGTCGACCCAGCGGGAACTCCTACAATGAGCAGTTCTTC. Residues: CASSRPSGNSYNEQFF.

CDR3: CASRPGLHRGNEKLFF. The CDR3, as DNA: TGTGCCAGCAGACCGGGACTGCACAGGGGAAATGAAAAACTGTTTTTT. The chain links TRBV11-2 to TRBJ1-4, with 7 bases matching TRBD1. Germline loops: CDR1 SGHAT, CDR2 FQNNGV. The CDR3 sequence is 16 residues long. After removal of 6 bases from V and 5 bases from J, the junction contained 12 bases not matched to a gene.

As DNA, the CDR3 is TGTGCCAGCAGGTCCGGGACAGGATACGAGCAGTACGTC. Translation: CASRSGTGYEQYV. The rearrangement joins TRBV12-3 or TRBV12-4 to TRBJ2-7; 8 nucleotides align to TRBD1. The CDR3 has 13 amino acids. The junction had 5 bases not matched to a gene; V was cut back by 6 bases and J by 4 bases.

The rearrangement uses TRBV10-3 and TRBJ2-3; 13 bases are a match to TRBD2. The CDR3 is 14 residues long. Germline V gene data show CDR1 as ENHRY and CDR2 as SYGVKD. V shed 9 bases, J shed 5 bases, and the junction held 5 bases outside the gene matches. CDR3 residues: CAIATSGGEDTQYF. In nucleotides, the CDR3 is TGTGCCATTGCCACTAGCGGGGGGGAAGATACGCAGTATTTT.

The table lists this clone with a few counts. This sequence joins TRBV5-8 and TRBJ2-1; 12 bases map to TRBD2. The germline V gene encodes CDR1 SGHTS and CDR2 YDEGEE. Trimming removed 5 bases from V and 4 bases from J; junction bases left unmatched: 4. The CDR3 sequence is 15 residues long. The CDR3 loop is CASRFGLAGYNEQFF. The CDR3 DNA reads TGTGCCAGCAGGTTTGGACTAGCGGGATACAATGAGCAGTTCTTC.

V and J are TRBV5-1 and TRBJ2-2, with no clear D. V was trimmed by 7 bases and J by 4 bases, leaving 14 bases between them. The CDR3 is made up of 14 amino acids. Per germline, CDR1 SGHRS and CDR2 YFSETQ. This CDR3 reads CASAQAASTGELFF. CDR3 nucleotides: TGCGCCAGCGCTCAAGCAGCTAGCACCGGGGAGCTGTTTTTT.

V usage is TRBV6-4 and J usage is TRBJ2-4; 10 bases are shared with TRBD2. Germline CDR1 MRHNA, CDR2 SNTAGT. The CDR3 covers 19 residues. The junction had 12 bases not matched to a gene; V was cut back by 3 bases and J by 1 base. The CDR3 sequence is CASSEEASGSLKAKNIQYF. The CDR3 nucleotides are TGTGCCAGCAGTGAAGAGGCTAGCGGGAGTTTAAAGGCCAAAAACATTCAGTACTTC.

This rearrangement joins TRBV4-2 to TRBJ2-1; the match to TRBD2 covers 14 bases. Losses at the gene ends were 6 bases for V and 9 bases for J; bases not matched to a gene: 16. The germline CDR1 and CDR2 sequences are LGHNA and YNFKEQ. This CDR3 has 18 residues. CDR3: CASSNPPPGTSGSGEQFF. For the CDR3, the DNA is TGTGCCAGCAGTAATCCCCCCCCCGGGACTAGCGGGAGTGGTGAGCAGTTCTTC.

This sequence joins TRBV25-1 and TRBJ1-4; TRBD1 matches at 9 bases. The length of the CDR3 is 15 residues. V trimming: 5 bases; J trimming: 7 bases; junction bases outside the gene matches: 8. Germline-derived CDR1 and CDR2 are MGHDK and SYGVNS. CDR3 sequence reads: CASSIGTGSFEKLFF. CDR3 coding DNA: TGTGCCAGCAGTATCGGGACAGGGTCTTTTGAAAAACTGTTTTTT.

The chain combines TRBV20-1 with TRBJ1-2; 9 bases agree with TRBD1. The CDR3 has 14 amino acids. J gave up 4 bases and V 3 bases, and 6 bases lay outside the gene matches. Looked up from germline, CDR1 is DFQATT and CDR2 is SNEGSKA (reference sequence). CDR3 DNA: TGCAGTGCTAGTCCCACAGGGGGCGTCTATGGCTACACCTTC. Translating it yields CSASPTGGVYGYTF.

This rearrangement joins TRBV12-3 or TRBV12-4 to TRBJ1-2; 9 nucleotides align to TRBD1. This CDR3 is 13 amino acids long. V dropped 4 bases and J dropped 5; count of bases not matched to a gene: 2. The CDR3 is CASSSTGGYGYTF. The CDR3 bases are TGTGCCAGCAGTTCGACAGGGGGGTATGGCTACACCTTC.

This clone was recorded only once. The chain is built from TRBV18 and TRBJ2-5, with 11 bases identical to TRBD1. This CDR3 region has 15 residues. After removal of 5 bases from V and 6 bases from J, the junction contained 8 bases not matched to a gene. Germline V lookup: CDR1 KGHSH, CDR2 LQKENI. CDR3 in DNA: TGTGCCAGCTCAACCGGGACAGGGGGTGTAAAGACCCAGTACTTC. Translated, it gives CASSTGTGGVKTQYF.

This chain uses TRBV9 with TRBJ2-1; the match to TRBD1 covers 12 bases. Per the germline V gene, CDR1 is SGDLS and CDR2 is YYNGEE. With V trimmed by 2 bases and J by 9 bases, 9 bases remained unmatched. The CDR3 spans 16 residues. The CDR3: CASSVSSGTGGLEQFF. In nucleotides, the CDR3 is TGTGCCAGCAGCGTGAGTTCAGGGACAGGGGGCCTTGAGCAGTTCTTC. Using reference TRBV9 and TRBJ2-1 for the parts outside the CDR3, the full variable domain is DSGVTQTPKHLITATGQRVTLRCSPRSGDLSVYWYQQSLDQGLQFLIQYYNGEERAKGNILERFSAQQFPDLHSELNLSSLELGDSALYFCASSVSSGTGGLEQFFGPGTRLTVL.

The count of this clone is one. The chain joins TRBV9 to TRBJ2-1, with 10 nucleotides matching TRBD1. The trim removed 3 bases at V and 4 bases at J, leaving 7 bases unmatched. The CDR3 has 16 amino acids. CDR1 SGDLS and CDR2 YYNGEE come from the germline V gene. The CDR3 coding sequence is TGTGCCAGCAGCGCCCCGGGACAGGGGCGTTACAATGAGCAGTTCTTC. It encodes CASSAPGQGRYNEQFF. The entire variable domain, with the rest obtained from reference TRBV9 and TRBJ2-1, is as follows: DSGVTQTPKHLITATGQRVTLRCSPRSGDLSVYWYQQSLDQGLQFLIQYYNGEERAKGNILERFSAQQFPDLHSELNLSSLELGDSALYFCASSAPGQGRYNEQFFGPGTRLTVL.

The rearrangement uses TRBV21-1 and TRBJ1-5; no DNA check was done on the table's D call, TRBD1. TRBV21-1 has pseudogene status. The CDR3 is 12 amino acids. As DNA, the CDR3 is TGTGCCAGCAGCAAAGTCCCCAGGGAACGGCATTTT. It translates to CASSKVPRERHF.

The V gene is TRBV2, the J gene TRBJ2-2; possible D gene TRBD1, 6 bases. With 8 bases removed from V and 3 bases from J, the gap between germline ends came to 16 bases. Germline loops: CDR1 SNHLY, CDR2 FYNNEI. This CDR3 is built from 15 residues. The chain's CDR3 is CASGPDSHYTGELFF. In DNA form, the CDR3 reads TGTGCCAGCGGGCCGGACAGTCATTACACCGGGGAGCTGTTTTTT.

As concerns this clone: The junction shows a germline mismatch at one end, possibly a read error. CDR3 sequence (DNA): TGTGCCATTAGTGTCAGACAGGGTGATCAGCCCCAGCATTTT. Protein: CAISVRQGDQPQHF. V is TRBV10-3 and J is TRBJ1-5, with TRBD1 matching 7 bases. Germline CDR1 reads ENHRY; CDR2 reads SYGVKD. This CDR3 is built from 14 residues.

This rearrangement joins TRBV5-1 to TRBJ1-1; D is perhaps TRBD1 (5 bases). The germline gives CDR1 SGHRS, CDR2 YFSETQ. The V end lost 4 bases, the J end lost 1 base, and 11 bases lay between the germline ends. There are 14 residues in the CDR3. The CDR3 DNA sequence: TGCGCCAGCAGCCATCGGGACTCGAACACTGAAGCTTTCTTT. Protein: CASSHRDSNTEAFF.

The chain uses TRBV5-4 and TRBJ1-2, with D possibly TRBD1 on 5 matching bases. The CDR3 is 13 residues long. Germline assignment: CDR1 SGHNT and CDR2 YYREEE (reference sequence). The V end was cut by 5 bases, the J end by 13 bases, with 21 bases between. The CDR3 nucleotides are TGTGCCAGCAGTTTAGGTCCACAGGATCATGTCACCTTC. This encodes CASSLGPQDHVTF.